Following are 23 T cell receptor beta chains from one sample sequenced in a study of T cells in Graves' hyperthyroidism and ophthalmopathy. TCR beta CDR3 regions were amplified from RNA transcripts. HTBI primers were employed in a first-round RT-PCR of the TCR CDR3. Using its own MiXCR run on the multiplex PCR reads, TCRdb lists one record per CDR3 protein. The data hold about 570,000 distinct CDR3 sequences, with roughly 50% observed a single time. The sequenced sample was peripheral blood or thyroid tissue (not recorded which). The receptors stem from an adult woman with Graves' disease, either hyperthyroidism or ophthalmopathy (not recorded which).

V and J are TRBV6-1 and TRBJ2-5, with 7 nucleotides matching TRBD1. In germline, CDR1 is MNHNS, CDR2 SASEGT. This CDR3 has 15 residues. With 6 bases clipped from V and 5 bases from J, the junction kept 12 bases outside the gene matches. The CDR3 sequence is CASRPTGPLWETQYF. CDR3 nucleotides: TGTGCCAGCAGGCCGACAGGGCCCCTCTGGGAGACCCAGTACTTC.

Remarks on this clonotype: This CDR3 is missing its conserved last phenylalanine or tryptophan, likely due to a read error. The limits of the CDR3 on the DNA are not certain, so only TCRdb's listed CDR3 is given. The chain recombines TRBV2 with TRBJ1-2; no DNA check was done on the table's D call, TRBD1. The germline V gene has CDR1 SNHLY and CDR2 FYNNEI. The CDR3 is 8 amino acids in total, end residues counted. This CDR3 reads CASSEEGG.

This clonotype was observed once. The chain uses TRBV30 and TRBJ2-2; 7 positions match TRBD2. Trimming took 3 bases from V and 5 from J; bases not matched to a gene: 9. Germline CDR1 and CDR2: GTSNPN and SVGIG (reference sequence). The CDR3 is 15 residues long. In nucleotides, the CDR3 is TGTGCCTGGAGGACTGGCGGGAGAGAAACCGGGGAGCTGTTTTTT. Translating gives CAWRTGGRETGELFF. Based on the CDR3 plus reference TRBV30 and TRBJ2-2, the full variable domain is SQTIHQWPATLVQPVGSPLSLECTVEGTSNPNLYWYRQAAGRGLQLLFYSVGIGQISSEVPQNLSASRPQDRQFILSSKKLLLSDSGFYLCAWRTGGRETGELFFGEGSRLTVL.

This clonotype has more than one count but fewer than ten. A much more abundant neighbour one base away suggests this may be a read error. The J gene is TRBJ2-5, the V gene TRBV7-9; no clear D. With 1 base removed from V and 5 bases from J, the gap between germline ends came to 8 bases. CDR3 size: 13 residues. Per germline, CDR1 SEHNR and CDR2 FQNEAQ (reference sequence). The CDR3 spells CASSLGVMETQYF. In nucleotides, the CDR3 is TGTGCCAGCAGCTTAGGGGTGATGGAGACCCAGTACTTC.

At least ten counts were recorded for this clonotype. This rearrangement joins TRBV9 to TRBJ1-2; D gene uncertain. This CDR3 has 15 residues. Looked up from germline, CDR1 is SGDLS and CDR2 is YYNGEE. V lost 0 bases, J lost 8 bases, and 17 bases lay in between. CDR3 DNA: TGTGCCAGCAGCGTAGGACCCTTGGACGAAGCCGGCTACACCTTC. It yields the protein CASSVGPLDEAGYTF.

There are many counts of this clonotype. The chain joins TRBV20-1 to TRBJ2-2; 11 positions match TRBD2. CDR3 size: 17 residues. In germline, CDR1 is DFQATT, CDR2 SNEGSKA (reference sequence). J was trimmed by 0 bases and V by 2 bases; bases with no gene match: 5. CDR3: CSARRGLAVANTGELFF. CDR3 nucleotide sequence: TGCAGTGCTAGACGGGGACTAGCGGTTGCGAACACCGGGGAGCTGTTTTTT.

The chain uses TRBV5-1 and TRBJ2-7; 7 bases line up with TRBD1. J lost 7 bases, V lost 3 bases, and 4 bases had no gene match. The CDR3 extends over 12 amino acids. Germline assignment: CDR1 SGHRS and CDR2 YFSETQ. The CDR3 DNA reads as TGCGCCAGCAGCTCTACGACAGGGGAGCAGTACTTC. This codes for CASSSTTGEQYF.

This clonotype was found many times. The chain links TRBV5-1 to TRBJ1-6; D might be TRBD1 (5 bases). V shed 0 bases and J shed 5 bases, with 9 bases lying between them. Germline CDR1 is SGHRS and CDR2 is YFSETQ. CDR3 length: 15 amino acids. The CDR3 nucleotides read TGCGCCAGCAGCTTGGCAGGGTTCCATAATTCACCCCTCCACTTT. This sequence encodes CASSLAGFHNSPLHF.

The chain couples TRBV7-8 to TRBJ2-2; 8 bases align to TRBD2. The V segment lost 5 bases and the J segment 4 bases; nucleotides outside the gene matches: 12. Per germline, CDR1 SGHVS and CDR2 FQNEAQ. There are 17 residues in the CDR3. CDR3 in amino acids: CASSPRQAGAGTGELFF. CDR3 DNA: TGTGCCAGCAGCCCTCGCCAAGCGGGAGCTGGCACCGGGGAGCTGTTTTTT.

The chain uses TRBV4-3 and TRBJ1-5; D is unresolved. The CDR3 consists of 15 residues. CDR1 and CDR2 (germline): LGHNA, YSLEER. Trimming shortened V by 0 bases and J by 3 bases, and 9 bases separated the two germline ends. CDR3 in DNA: TGCGCCAGCAGCCAAGATGGCGGGTACAATCAGCCCCAGCATTTT. Amino acid sequence: CASSQDGGYNQPQHF.

The chain has TRBV2 and TRBJ1-6; D unresolved. Between the trimmed V and J ends, which lost 6 bases and 0 bases, there was a span of 6 bases. The CDR3 sequence is 14 residues long. Germline V CDR1 and CDR2: SNHLY, FYNNEI. CDR3 in DNA: TGTGCCAGCAGCTCAAGCTCCTATAATTCACCCCTCCACTTT. Protein: CASSSSSYNSPLHF.

In its sample, this clonotype was seen many times. The V call is TRBV20-1, the J call TRBJ1-6; possible D gene TRBD1, 5 bases. Germline V lookup: CDR1 DFQATT, CDR2 SNEGSKA (reference sequence). V was pared by 6 bases and J by 8 bases, with 20 bases between. The length of the CDR3 is 15 residues. CDR3 sequence: CSAPVGVLRDSPLHF. In DNA, the CDR3 is TGCAGTGCCCCTGTAGGAGTTCTCAGGGATTCACCCCTCCACTTT.

This clonotype showed up many times. This rearrangement joins TRBV7-8 to TRBJ1-5; maybe TRBD1 (5 bases). The CDR3 sequence is 17 residues long. Germline V lookup: CDR1 SGHVS, CDR2 FQNEAQ. V gave up 2 bases and J gave up 6 bases, with 20 bases separating them. This chain's CDR3 is CASSLTGRVGEGQPQHF. The CDR3 DNA reads as TGTGCCAGCAGCTTAACCGGGAGGGTGGGGGAAGGTCAGCCCCAGCATTTT.

At least ten counts were recorded for this clonotype. The genes are TRBV11-2 and TRBJ1-4, with 8 bases that match TRBD1. Per the germline V gene, CDR1 is SGHAT and CDR2 is FQNNGV. There are 15 residues in the CDR3. J gave up 7 bases and V 3 bases, and 7 bases lay outside the gene matches. CDR3 residues: CASSFAQGEGEKLFF. CDR3 nucleotide sequence: TGTGCCAGCAGCTTCGCACAGGGGGAAGGTGAAAAACTGTTTTTT.

In this sample, this clonotype turned up many times. The chain carries TRBV2 and TRBJ2-7; weak D call: TRBD2 (6 bases). The germline V and J ends were trimmed by 8 bases and 1 base, with 18 bases remaining between them. Germline V gene sequence: CDR1 SNHLY, CDR2 FYNNEI. The CDR3 totals 15 residues. The CDR3 coding sequence is TGTGCCAGCCGATGGGGACTGGGGCCTTCCTACGAGCAGTACTTC. The encoded protein is CASRWGLGPSYEQYF.

A remark on this clonotype: With a much larger clone just one base away, this may be a read error. The chain's CDR3 is CASSRSGGHEAQYF. The CDR3, as DNA: TGCGCCAGCAGCAGGTCGGGGGGGCATGAGGCCCAGTACTTC. This chain uses TRBV5-1 with TRBJ2-5; TRBD2 matches 8 bases. The CDR3 covers 14 residues. J was trimmed by 9 bases and V by 4 bases; bases with no gene match: 11. The germline V gene encodes CDR1 SGHRS and CDR2 YFSETQ. The full variable domain, its missing parts supplied by reference TRBV5-1 and TRBJ2-5, is KAGVTQTPRYLIKTRGQQVTLSCSPISGHRSVSWYQQTPGQGLQFLFEYFSETQRNKGNFPGRFSGRQFSNSRSEMNVSTLELGDSALYLCASSRSGGHEAQYFGPGTRLLVL.

This clonotype was counted many times. CDR3 in DNA: TGTGCCACCAACAGGGGGCTTGGTCAGCCCCAGCATTTT. It codes for CATNRGLGQPQHF. The V and J genes are TRBV24-1 and TRBJ1-5; TRBD1 matches at 9 bases. The CDR3 sequence is 13 residues long. Trimming at V came to 8 bases and at J to 6 bases, leaving 4 bases not matched to a gene. In germline, CDR1 is KGHDR, CDR2 SFDVKD.

The CDR3 loop is CSVVLAGWVDTQYF. In DNA, the CDR3 is TGCAGCGTCGTACTAGCGGGGTGGGTAGATACGCAGTATTTT. V and J are TRBV29-1 and TRBJ2-3; TRBD2 aligns across 10 bases. V was clipped by 6 bases and J by 5 bases; unmatched bases: 8. The germline V gene has CDR1 SQVTM and CDR2 ANQGSEA. This CDR3 contains 14 residues.

On this clonotype itself: Without the conserved terminal phenylalanine or tryptophan, this CDR3 likely stems from a read error. Because the CDR3's place on the DNA is in doubt, the DNA is left out and the CDR3 is given as listed by TCRdb. The chain combines TRBV9 with TRBJ2-2; the table's D call of TRBD2 was not tested on the DNA. The V gene's germline CDR1 is SGDLS and CDR2 YYNGEE. The CDR3 region is 16 residues in length, termini included. CDR3 protein: CASSVGTSREHRGAVV.

This clonotype has a single count. A much bigger clone sits one base away, suggesting this may be a read error. The rearrangement uses TRBV28 and TRBJ1-1, with 7 bases aligning to TRBD1. CDR1 and CDR2 from the germline V gene are MDHEN and SYDVKM. Trimming took 10 bases from V and 8 from J; bases not matched to a gene: 10. The length of the CDR3 is 12 residues. This chain's CDR3 is CAIRPGTAEAFF. The CDR3 DNA is TGTGCCATCAGACCCGGGACAGCCGAAGCTTTCTTT.

The chain combines TRBV10-3 with TRBJ2-5; 9 positions agree with TRBD1. This CDR3 has 15 amino acids. Germline V gene lookup returns CDR1 ENHRY and CDR2 SYGVKD. The junction had 9 bases not matched to a gene; V was cut back by 5 bases and J by 5 bases. CDR3 loop: CAISFGQGIMETQYF. The CDR3 DNA reads TGTGCCATCAGTTTTGGACAGGGGATCATGGAGACCCAGTACTTC.

Many counts were recorded for this clonotype. The gene calls are TRBV7-3 and TRBJ2-7; 8 bases are shared with TRBD1. V lost 1 base, J lost 2 bases, and 4 bases stayed unmatched. CDR1 SGHTA and CDR2 FQGTGA come from the germline V gene. The CDR3 spans 15 residues. DNA of the CDR3: TGTGCCAGCAGCTTAAGTACCAGGGGGCCCTACGAGCAGTACTTC. Its protein product is CASSLSTRGPYEQYF.

CDR3 DNA sequence: TGTGCCAGCACCACCCCTCACGAGACCCAGTACTTC. Its protein product is CASTTPHETQYF. The chain has TRBV7-2 and TRBJ2-5, with D unclear. The V end was cut by 7 bases, the J end by 5 bases, with 11 bases between. The CDR3 consists of 12 residues. Germline values: CDR1 SGHTA, CDR2 FQGNSA.